The present T cell receptor (beta chain) was sequenced within a study of identical twins. Findings and limits, study-wide: Possibly, invariant MAIT and iNKT cells partly confounded zero-insertion analyses.

This clonotype was counted a few times. The antigen is not known. A universal primer site was incorporated via template switching, and the cDNA contained unique molecular identifiers. TCRdb itself ran the 5' RACE reads through MiXCR, one entry per CDR3 protein. The sample lists about 190,000 distinct CDR3 sequences, approximately 15% occurring once. J gave up 0 bases and V 4 bases, and 13 bases lay outside the gene matches. From germline, CDR1 is SGHRS and CDR2 YFSETQ. The CDR3 covers 18 residues. This same sample was also part of a study on T cells expressing NK-cell markers. As reported in that work: Whether expanded NKG2C-expressing T cell clones recognize HCMV is unknown.

What was sequenced was CD8+ T cells sorted from blood. This rearrangement joins TRBV5-1 to TRBJ2-3; 8 bases align to TRBD2. This clonotype was obtained from a woman aged 18-29 years in good health. CDR3 loop: CASSPRRGLAGSTDTQYF. The CDR3 nucleotides are TGCGCCAGCAGCCCCCGGCGGGGGTTAGCGGGAAGCACAGATACGCAGTATTTT. Supplemented by reference TRBV5-1 and TRBJ2-3, the full variable domain reads KAGVTQTPRYLIKTRGQQVTLSCSPISGHRSVSWYQQTPGQGLQFLFEYFSETQRNKGNFPGRFSGRQFSNSRSEMNVSTLELGDSALYLCASSPRRGLAGSTDTQYFGPGTRLTVL.